Each of the 25 T cell receptor beta chains below was sequenced from the same sample in a study of blood T cells in healthy people across ages. A second PCR, run for about 7 to 12 cycles, used a sample-barcoded 5' primer plus a J-beta primer mix. TCRdb called the 5' RACE reads again in MiXCR, with one record for every CDR3 protein. The sample yields roughly 500,000 distinct CDR3 sequences, roughly a quarter seen once. The sequenced material came from blood. The receptors derive from a woman aged 70-85 years in good health.

This clonotype has a handful of counts. V is TRBV7-2 and J is TRBJ1-1; 7 nucleotides agree with TRBD1. Germline CDR1 SGHTA, CDR2 FQGNSA. Trimming cost V 5 bases and J 5 bases; bases outside gene matches: 8. There are 14 residues in the CDR3. The CDR3 is CASSGRQGRTEAFF. The CDR3, as DNA: TGTGCCAGCAGCGGGAGACAGGGAAGGACTGAAGCTTTCTTT.

This clonotype was seen only a few times. The chain has TRBV7-2 and TRBJ2-5; D may match TRBD1 or TRBD2 (5 bases each). The CDR3 has 15 residues. V was clipped by 3 bases and J by 4 bases, with 15 bases between them. Germline assignment: CDR1 SGHTA and CDR2 FQGNSA. CDR3 sequence: CASSFGAPGLETQYF. In nucleotides, the CDR3 is TGTGCCAGCAGCTTCGGGGCCCCTGGGTTAGAGACCCAGTACTTC.

This chain joins TRBV4-3 and TRBJ1-4; perhaps TRBD1 as D (6 bases). Trimming took 4 bases from V and 4 from J, leaving 22 bases between them. Per germline, CDR1 LGHNA and CDR2 YSLEER. The CDR3 is 18 amino acids. In DNA form, the CDR3 reads TGCGCCAGCAGCCCCGCCGGGGGGGCTGGTCGTGGTAATGAAAAACTGTTTTTT. Its translation is CASSPAGGAGRGNEKLFF.

This clonotype came up many times. The rearrangement joins TRBV24-1 to TRBJ1-4; D is undetermined. The CDR3 loop spans 13 amino acids. The germline gives CDR1 KGHDR, CDR2 SFDVKD. With 4 bases removed from V and 5 bases from J, the gap between germline ends came to 7 bases. CDR3 sequence (DNA): TGTGCCACCAGTGACTCGCGAAATGAAAAACTGTTTTTT. Its translation: CATSDSRNEKLFF.

This clonotype was counted a few times. The CDR3, as DNA: TGCGCCAGCAGTACTCACAGGGGTACGGCTTTCTTT. It specifies CASSTHRGTAFF. V and J are TRBV10-2 and TRBJ1-1; TRBD1 aligns across 7 bases. The V segment lost 5 bases and the J segment 11 bases; nucleotides outside the gene matches: 8. The CDR3 is 12 residues long. The germline V gene has CDR1 WSHSY and CDR2 SAAADI.

This clonotype was counted between two and nine times. The genes are TRBV6-2 or TRBV6-3 and TRBJ2-1, with 9 bases matching TRBD2. Germline-derived CDR1 and CDR2 are MNHEY and SVGEGT. Losses at the gene ends were 7 bases for V and 6 bases for J; bases not matched to a gene: 10. This CDR3 spans 15 amino acids. The CDR3 loop is CASNAGAGGRNEQFF. CDR3 DNA sequence: TGTGCCAGCAACGCCGGGGCGGGGGGGCGCAATGAGCAGTTCTTC.

This rearrangement joins TRBV29-1 to TRBJ1-2; D ambiguous. Trimming left V 6 bases short and J 6 bases short, with 17 bases between. Germline assignment: CDR1 SQVTM and CDR2 ANQGSEA. The CDR3 runs 13 residues. CDR3 nucleotides: TGCAGCGTCCAAAGGACCCAGCGGAATGGCTACACCTTC. This gives the protein CSVQRTQRNGYTF.

V is TRBV20-1 and J is TRBJ2-1, with D perhaps TRBD1 or TRBD2 (5 bases each). Gene TRBJ2-5 matches the end of the DNA better, so the J call may be wrong. The CDR3 is made up of 14 amino acids. Germline V lookup: CDR1 DFQATT, CDR2 SNEGSKA (reference sequence). CDR3 in amino acids: CSIEGPGDQETQYF. In DNA, the CDR3 is TGCAGCATCGAGGGGCCAGGTGACCAAGAGACCCAGTACTTC.

This chain connects TRBV20-1 to TRBJ2-7, with TRBD2 as a possible D gene (5 bases). V dropped 2 bases and J dropped 6 bases, with 17 bases sitting between them. The CDR3 loop spans 14 amino acids. CDR1 DFQATT and CDR2 SNEGSKA come from the germline V gene (reference sequence). The CDR3, as DNA: TGCAGTGCTAGATGGCCGGGGATAGTCCGCGAGCAGTACTTC. Translation gives CSARWPGIVREQYF.

This clonotype was detected a few times. This sequence joins TRBV20-1 and TRBJ1-2; 8 nucleotides align to TRBD1. The V gene's germline CDR1 is DFQATT and CDR2 SNEGSKA (reference sequence). This CDR3 has 15 amino acids. J gave up 1 base and V 3 bases, and 7 bases lay outside the gene matches. The CDR3 region is CSARDRVLDNYGYTF. The CDR3, as DNA: TGCAGTGCTAGGGACAGGGTGTTAGATAACTATGGCTACACCTTC.

This clonotype showed up just a few times. The rearrangement uses TRBV9 and TRBJ2-5; D gene ambiguous. The V gene's germline CDR1 is SGDLS and CDR2 YYNGEE. V was cut by 2 bases and J by 6 bases, with 11 bases left in between. The CDR3 spans 13 residues. The DNA for the CDR3 is TGTGCCAGCAGCGTCGTGGGTGGGCAGACCCAGTACTTC. Amino acid sequence: CASSVVGGQTQYF.

This clonotype was counted between two and nine times. The rearrangement joins TRBV6-5 to TRBJ1-5; D remains unclear. The V end lost 2 bases, the J end lost 2 bases, and 4 bases lay between the germline ends. Per the germline V gene, CDR1 is MNHEY and CDR2 is SVGAGI. The CDR3 is 13 amino acids. CDR3 sequence reads: CASSYLGNQPQHF. The CDR3 DNA reads TGTGCCAGCAGTTACCTAGGCAATCAGCCCCAGCATTTT.

This chain connects TRBV29-1 to TRBJ2-1; the match to TRBD2 covers 8 bases. The CDR3 loop spans 13 amino acids. Trimming at V came to 4 bases and at J to 2 bases, leaving 1 base not matched to a gene. Germline CDR1 reads SQVTM; CDR2 reads ANQGSEA. The CDR3 sequence is CSVAGGAYNEQFF. The CDR3 DNA follows: TGCAGCGTTGCCGGGGGGGCCTACAATGAGCAGTTCTTC.

This clonotype occurred a few times. The chain couples TRBV29-1 to TRBJ1-4; D gene unclear. V gave up 0 bases and J gave up 10 bases, with 15 bases separating them. CDR1 and CDR2 (germline): SQVTM, ANQGSEA. The CDR3 is 14 amino acids. In nucleotides, the CDR3 is TGCAGCGTTGAAGAGCAGGCGCCCCGGGGAAAACTGTTTTTT. Encoded protein: CSVEEQAPRGKLFF.

CDR3 residues: CASSQVPDHQETQYF. CDR3 DNA: TGCGCCAGCAGCCAAGTCCCGGACCACCAAGAGACCCAGTACTTC. The V gene is TRBV4-1, the J gene TRBJ2-5; D is uncertain. There are 15 residues in the CDR3. Germline values: CDR1 MGHRA, CDR2 YSYEKL. Trimming took off 1 base at V and 0 bases at J, with 9 bases between the two ends.

This clonotype was detected many times. The chain joins TRBV7-2 to TRBJ1-6; D is undetermined. The ends were cut back, 1 base at V and 0 bases at J, with 10 bases in the middle. The CDR3 runs 17 residues. Germline V gives CDR1 SGHTA, CDR2 FQGNSA. CDR3 region: CASSLELLSSYNSPLHF. Here the CDR3 DNA reads TGTGCCAGCAGCTTAGAGCTGCTGAGCTCCTATAATTCACCCCTCCACTTT.

Notes on this clonotype: At one of its ends the junction is not consistent with the germline gene, which may arise from a read error. The V gene is TRBV6-1, the J gene TRBJ2-5; no clear D gene. This CDR3 contains 10 residues. CDR1 is MNHNS and CDR2 is SASEGT in the germline V gene. CDR3 DNA sequence: TGTGCCAGCAGGAAAGAGGCCCAGTACTTC. The encoded protein is CASRKEAQYF.

This chain links TRBV14 with TRBJ2-3, with 7 bases fitting TRBD1. V was clipped by 2 bases and J by 2 bases; unmatched bases: 4. CDR3 length: 15 residues. Germline CDR1 SGHDN, CDR2 FVKESK. The CDR3 DNA sequence: TGTGCCAGCAGCCAAAGGGGGACAGCCACAGATACGCAGTATTTT. Translated, it gives CASSQRGTATDTQYF.

The CDR3 region has the DNA TGTGCCAGCACCGTGGCGGGACAAGAGACCCAGTACTTC. This codes for CASTVAGQETQYF. The chain combines TRBV2 with TRBJ2-5, with TRBD2 as a possible D gene (6 bases). The V end was cut by 7 bases, the J end by 2 bases, with 11 bases between. The germline V gene encodes CDR1 SNHLY and CDR2 FYNNEI. This CDR3 is built from 13 residues.

V usage is TRBV6-5 and J usage is TRBJ2-5; 13 nucleotides agree with TRBD2. V was pared by 4 bases and J by 5 bases, with 13 bases of the junction left unmatched. CDR1 is MNHEY, CDR2 SVGAGI, per germline. The CDR3 runs 18 residues. CDR3 protein: CASSLSRTSGGAYETQYF. CDR3 coding DNA: TGTGCCAGCAGTTTATCGAGGACTAGCGGGGGAGCGTATGAGACCCAGTACTTC.

The rearrangement uses TRBV6-6 and TRBJ2-3; perhaps D is TRBD1 or TRBD2 (5 bases each). The CDR3 totals 15 residues. The germline V and J ends were trimmed by 2 bases and 1 base, with 10 bases remaining between them. Germline V gives CDR1 MNHNY, CDR2 SVGAGI (reference sequence). The CDR3 DNA follows: TGTGCCAGCAGTTACGGGGACCATGGCACAGATACGCAGTATTTT. This gives the protein CASSYGDHGTDTQYF.

This clonotype was observed a few times. The CDR3 loop is CASRPPDEAFF. The CDR3 DNA is TGTGCCAGCAGGCCACCGGATGAAGCTTTCTTT. This rearrangement joins TRBV25-1 to TRBJ1-1; D is unresolved. Germline-derived CDR1 and CDR2 are MGHDK and SYGVNS. This CDR3 comprises 11 residues. V lost 6 bases and J 7 bases, leaving 9 bases between the germline ends.

V and J are TRBV19 and TRBJ2-5; 13 nucleotides line up with TRBD2. The assigned J gene may be wrong: the sequence end matches TRBJ2-1 better. This CDR3 has 15 amino acids. Germline assignment: CDR1 LNHDA and CDR2 SQIVND (reference sequence). Here the CDR3 DNA reads TGTGCCACCACTAGCGGGGGGGCCTTAGAGGATGAGCAGTTCTTC. Translating gives CATTSGGALEDEQFF.

This clonotype has just one count. V and J are TRBV5-1 and TRBJ2-5, with a weak D call TRBD2 (5 bases). The J call may not be correct, given that the DNA end is closer to TRBJ2-1. The germline gives CDR1 SGHRS, CDR2 YFSETQ. The CDR3 has 13 residues. The chain's CDR3 is CASSEQTWREQFF. CDR3 nucleotides: TGCGCCAGCAGCGAGCAGACCTGGAGGGAGCAGTTCTTC.

As DNA, the CDR3 is TGTGCCAGCGGGGTGCACACTGAAGCTTTCTTT. Translating it yields CASGVHTEAFF. The chain links TRBV2 to TRBJ1-1; D is unresolved. The germline gives CDR1 SNHLY, CDR2 FYNNEI. Deletions cut 8 bases from V and 3 bases from J, with 7 bases between. The CDR3 is made up of 11 amino acids.